The next 2 T cell receptor beta chains were all read from a single sample in a study of blood T cell repertoires in COVID-19. The repertoire was sequenced with immunoSEQ multiplex PCR; TCRdb's copy has only in-frame clones and lacks some. The table shows 80,000 to 100,000 clones, with 80% occurring only once. Sequencing used peripheral blood. The receptors here all came from a woman in her 70s with acute or convalescent COVID-19.

DNA for the CDR3: TGTGCCAGCAGCTTATTAGTCGGTGGGAACACTGAAGCTTTCTTT. It codes for CASSLLVGGNTEAFF. The chain couples TRBV5-5 to TRBJ1-1; D is undetermined. Per germline, CDR1 SGHKS and CDR2 YYEKEE (reference sequence). Trimming left V 2 bases short and J 1 base short, with 12 bases between. The CDR3 extends over 15 amino acids.

The rearrangement links TRBV12-3 or TRBV12-4 to TRBJ2-1; TRBD2 aligns across 7 bases. V trimming: 8 bases; J trimming: 7 bases; junction bases outside the gene matches: 8. This CDR3 is built from 13 residues. The DNA of the CDR3 is TGTGCCAGCGCCGGTGGGGGAGGGAATGAGCAGTTCTTC. This sequence encodes CASAGGGGNEQFF.